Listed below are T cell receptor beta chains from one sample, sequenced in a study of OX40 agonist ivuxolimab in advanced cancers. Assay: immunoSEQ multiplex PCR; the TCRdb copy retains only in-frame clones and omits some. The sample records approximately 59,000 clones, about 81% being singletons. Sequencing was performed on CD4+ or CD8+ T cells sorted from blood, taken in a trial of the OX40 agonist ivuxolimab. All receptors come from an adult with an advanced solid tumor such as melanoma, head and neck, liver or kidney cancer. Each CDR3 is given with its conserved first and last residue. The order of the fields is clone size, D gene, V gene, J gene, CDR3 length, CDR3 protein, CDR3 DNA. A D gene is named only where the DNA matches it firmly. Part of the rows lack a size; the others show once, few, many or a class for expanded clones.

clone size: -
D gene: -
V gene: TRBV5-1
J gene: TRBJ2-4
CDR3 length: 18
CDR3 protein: CASSLAVGRDPPKNIQYF
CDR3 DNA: TGCGCCAGCAGCTTGGCAGTGGGGCGGGATCCCCCCAAAAACATTCAGTACTTC

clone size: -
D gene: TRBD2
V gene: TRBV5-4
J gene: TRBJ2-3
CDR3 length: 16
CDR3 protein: CASSDRLAGGADTQYF
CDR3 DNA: TGTGCCAGCAGCGACCGACTAGCGGGGGGGGCAGATACGCAGTATTTT

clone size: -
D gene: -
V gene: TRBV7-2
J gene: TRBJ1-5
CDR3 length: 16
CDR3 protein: CASSLAGGYSNQPQHF
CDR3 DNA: TGTGCCAGCAGCTTAGCAGGGGGATATAGCAATCAGCCCCAGCATTTT

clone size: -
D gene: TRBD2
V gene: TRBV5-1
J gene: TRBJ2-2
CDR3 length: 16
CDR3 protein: CASRSGTRSRTGELFF
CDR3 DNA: TGCGCCAGCAGAAGTGGGACTAGGTCCCGCACCGGGGAGCTGTTTTTT

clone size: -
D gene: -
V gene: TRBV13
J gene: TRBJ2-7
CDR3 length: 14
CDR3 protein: CASRGTRGSYEQYF
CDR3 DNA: TGTGCCAGCAGGGGAACTAGGGGGTCCTACGAGCAGTACTTC

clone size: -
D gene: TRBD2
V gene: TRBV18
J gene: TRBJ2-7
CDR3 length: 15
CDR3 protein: CASSPPVGGGYEQYF
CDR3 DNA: TGTGCCAGCTCACCACCTGTCGGGGGGGGTTACGAGCAGTACTTC

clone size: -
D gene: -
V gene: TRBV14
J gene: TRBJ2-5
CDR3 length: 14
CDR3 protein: CASSQDFSAGTQYF
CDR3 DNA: TGTGCCAGCAGCCAAGATTTTTCTGCCGGGACCCAGTACTTC

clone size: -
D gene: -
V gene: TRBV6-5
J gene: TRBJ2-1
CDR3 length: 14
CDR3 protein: CASSYATQYNEQFF
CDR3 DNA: TGTGCCAGCAGTTACGCGACTCAGTACAATGAGCAGTTCTTC

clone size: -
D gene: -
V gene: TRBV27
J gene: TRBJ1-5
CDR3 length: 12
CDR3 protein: CASSLGNQPQHF
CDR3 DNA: TGTGCCAGCAGTTTAGGCAATCAGCCCCAGCATTTT

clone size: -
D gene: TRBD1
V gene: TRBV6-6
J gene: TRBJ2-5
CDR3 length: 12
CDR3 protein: CATWGQQETQYF
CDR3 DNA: TGTGCCACCTGGGGACAGCAAGAGACCCAGTACTTC

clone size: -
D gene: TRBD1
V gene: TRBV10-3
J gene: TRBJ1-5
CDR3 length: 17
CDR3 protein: CAISEGVTGVHIQPQHF
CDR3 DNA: TGTGCCATCAGTGAGGGGGTTACAGGGGTACATATTCAGCCCCAGCATTTT

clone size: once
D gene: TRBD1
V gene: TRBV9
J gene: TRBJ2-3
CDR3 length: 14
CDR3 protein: CASSRDSYTDTQYF
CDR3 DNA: TGTGCCAGCAGCAGGGACAGCTACACAGATACGCAGTATTTT

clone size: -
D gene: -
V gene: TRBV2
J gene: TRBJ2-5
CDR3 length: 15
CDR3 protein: CASRSLRGYQETQYF
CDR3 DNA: TGTGCCAGCAGGTCTCTTCGGGGGTACCAAGAGACCCAGTACTTC

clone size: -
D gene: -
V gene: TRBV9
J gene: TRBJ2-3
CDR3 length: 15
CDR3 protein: CASALSGGGTDTQYF
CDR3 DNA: TGTGCCAGCGCCCTATCGGGCGGGGGCACAGATACGCAGTATTTT

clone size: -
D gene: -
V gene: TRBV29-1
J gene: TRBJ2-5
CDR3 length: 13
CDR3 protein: CSVERLAGETQYF
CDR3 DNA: TGCAGCGTTGAGCGGCTAGCTGGGGAGACCCAGTACTTC

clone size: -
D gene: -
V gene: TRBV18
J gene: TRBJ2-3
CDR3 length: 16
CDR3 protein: CASSPALAGRADTQYF
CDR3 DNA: TGTGCCAGCTCACCAGCTTTGGCGGGCCGGGCAGATACGCAGTATTTT

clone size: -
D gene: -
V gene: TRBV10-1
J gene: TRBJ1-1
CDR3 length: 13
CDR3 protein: CASSGHLNTEAFF
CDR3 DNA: TGCGCCAGCAGTGGACACCTGAACACTGAAGCTTTCTTT

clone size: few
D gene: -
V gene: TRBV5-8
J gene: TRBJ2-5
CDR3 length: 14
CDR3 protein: CASSAHLVKETQYF
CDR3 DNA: TGTGCCAGCAGCGCACATCTCGTTAAAGAGACCCAGTACTTC

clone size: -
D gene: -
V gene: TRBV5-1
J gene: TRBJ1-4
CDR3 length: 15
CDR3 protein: CASSLTGFIGEKLFF
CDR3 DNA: TGCGCCAGCAGCTTGACAGGGTTTATAGGTGAAAAACTGTTTTTT

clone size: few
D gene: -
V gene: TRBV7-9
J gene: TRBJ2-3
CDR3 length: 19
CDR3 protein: CASGNLLDTTRNGTDTQYF
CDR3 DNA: TGTGCCAGCGGCAATTTGTTGGACACAACCCGAAACGGCACAGATACGCAGTATTTT

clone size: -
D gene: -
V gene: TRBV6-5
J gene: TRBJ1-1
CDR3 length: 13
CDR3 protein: CASSSGESYEAFF
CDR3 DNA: TGTGCCAGCAGTTCCGGGGAGAGCTATGAAGCTTTCTTT

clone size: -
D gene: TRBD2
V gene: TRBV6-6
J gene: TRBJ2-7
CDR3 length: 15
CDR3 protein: CASSLSGGRTYEQYF
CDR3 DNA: TGTGCCAGCAGTCTGAGCGGGGGGCGGACCTACGAGCAGTACTTC

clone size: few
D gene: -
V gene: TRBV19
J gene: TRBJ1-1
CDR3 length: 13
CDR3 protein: CASTPLGNTEAFF
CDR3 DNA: TGTGCCAGTACCCCGTTGGGAAACACTGAAGCTTTCTTT

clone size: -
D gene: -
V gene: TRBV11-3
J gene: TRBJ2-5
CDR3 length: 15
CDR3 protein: CASSLGATPRETQYF
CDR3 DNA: TGTGCCAGCAGCTTAGGGGCGACCCCGAGGGAGACCCAGTACTTC

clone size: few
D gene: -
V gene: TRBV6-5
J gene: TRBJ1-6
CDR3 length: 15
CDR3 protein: CASRLQSSYNSPLHF
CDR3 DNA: TGTGCCAGCCGGCTCCAGAGCTCCTATAATTCACCCCTCCACTTT

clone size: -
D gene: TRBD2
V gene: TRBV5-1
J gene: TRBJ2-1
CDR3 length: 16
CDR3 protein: CASSSSGGLSYNEQFF
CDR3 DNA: TGCGCCAGCAGTTCTAGCGGGGGGCTCTCCTACAATGAGCAGTTCTTC

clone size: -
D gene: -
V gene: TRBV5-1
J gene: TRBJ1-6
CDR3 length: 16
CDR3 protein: CASSLVADIHNSPLHF
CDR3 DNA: TGCGCCAGCAGCTTGGTGGCAGACATTCATAATTCACCCCTCCACTTT

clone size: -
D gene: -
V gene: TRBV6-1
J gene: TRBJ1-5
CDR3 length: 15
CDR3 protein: CASSEAGGGTQPQHF
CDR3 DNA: TGTGCCAGCAGTGAAGCTGGGGGGGGCACTCAGCCCCAGCATTTT

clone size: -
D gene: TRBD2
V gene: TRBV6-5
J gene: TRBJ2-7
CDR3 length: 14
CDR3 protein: CASSYLDGGGEQYF
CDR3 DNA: TGTGCCAGCAGTTATCTGGACGGCGGGGGGGAGCAGTACTTC

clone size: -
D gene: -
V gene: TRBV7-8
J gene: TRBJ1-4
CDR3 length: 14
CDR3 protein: CASSLPGKNEKLFF
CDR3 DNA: TGTGCCAGCAGCTTACCAGGGAAGAATGAAAAACTGTTTTTT

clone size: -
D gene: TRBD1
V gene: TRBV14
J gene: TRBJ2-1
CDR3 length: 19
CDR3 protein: CASSPNRDRGSVIGNEQFF
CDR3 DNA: TGTGCCAGCAGTCCCAACCGGGACAGGGGCTCAGTAATCGGCAATGAGCAGTTCTTC

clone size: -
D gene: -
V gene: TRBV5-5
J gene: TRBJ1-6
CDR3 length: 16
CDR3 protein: CASSLSGEHYNSPLHF
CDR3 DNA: TGTGCCAGCAGCCTCTCAGGGGAACACTATAATTCACCCCTCCACTTT

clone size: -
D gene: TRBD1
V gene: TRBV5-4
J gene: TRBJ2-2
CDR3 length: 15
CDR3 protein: CASSPRQGAPGELFF
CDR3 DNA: TGTGCCAGCAGCCCTAGACAGGGGGCGCCCGGGGAGCTGTTTTTT